The clone carrying this T cell receptor (beta chain) showed up just once. Random hexamers primed reverse transcription of roughly 0.45 to 1 ug RNA. Each CDR3 protein is one row after TCRdb ran MiXCR on the immunoSEQ multiplex PCR reads. Here the sample spans 190,000 or so distinct CDR3 sequences, over 90% being singletons. These data belong to a study of CD8 T cells in Susac syndrome. Sequencing of TCR beta drew on CD8+ and CD4+ T cells from blood. TEMRA cells were enriched by FACS, while CD8+ and CD4+ T cells were obtained through a negative isolation that was performed magnetically. The germline V gene encodes CDR1 SEHNR and CDR2 FQNEAQ (reference sequence). The V end was cut by 5 bases, the J end by 6 bases, with 15 bases between. The length of the CDR3 is 14 residues.

This clonotype was sampled from a human donor with multiple sclerosis. The sample was CD4+ T cells from PBMCs. The V gene is TRBV7-9, the J gene TRBJ2-3, with D uncertain. The CDR3 nucleotides read TGTGCCAGCAGCGAAGATATAAAAAGGGATACGCAGTATTTT. Translation gives CASSEDIKRDTQYF.